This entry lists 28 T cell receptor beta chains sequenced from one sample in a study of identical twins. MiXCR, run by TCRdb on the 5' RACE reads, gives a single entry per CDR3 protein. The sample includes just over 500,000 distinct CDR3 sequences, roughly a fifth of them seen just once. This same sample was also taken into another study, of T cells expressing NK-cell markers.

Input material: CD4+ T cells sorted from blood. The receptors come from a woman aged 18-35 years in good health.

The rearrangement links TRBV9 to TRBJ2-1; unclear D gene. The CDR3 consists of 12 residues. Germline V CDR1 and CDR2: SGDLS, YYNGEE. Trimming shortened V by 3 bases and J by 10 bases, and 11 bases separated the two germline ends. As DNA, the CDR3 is TGTGCCAGCAGCGCCCAGATGGGAGAGCAGTTCTTC. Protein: CASSAQMGEQFF.

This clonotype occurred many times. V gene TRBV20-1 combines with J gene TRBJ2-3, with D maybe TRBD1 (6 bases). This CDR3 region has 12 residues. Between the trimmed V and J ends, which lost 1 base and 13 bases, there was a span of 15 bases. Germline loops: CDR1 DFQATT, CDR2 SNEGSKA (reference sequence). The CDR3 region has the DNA TGCAGTGCTAGAGGAACAGGGAAGGTCGAGTATTTT. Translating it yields CSARGTGKVEYF.

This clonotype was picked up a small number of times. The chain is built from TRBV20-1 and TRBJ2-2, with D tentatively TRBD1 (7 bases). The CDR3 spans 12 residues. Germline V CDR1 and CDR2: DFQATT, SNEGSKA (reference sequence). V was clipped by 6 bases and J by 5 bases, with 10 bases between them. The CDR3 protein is CSAQGGTGELFF. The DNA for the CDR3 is TGCAGTGCCCAGGGGGGTACCGGGGAGCTGTTTTTT.

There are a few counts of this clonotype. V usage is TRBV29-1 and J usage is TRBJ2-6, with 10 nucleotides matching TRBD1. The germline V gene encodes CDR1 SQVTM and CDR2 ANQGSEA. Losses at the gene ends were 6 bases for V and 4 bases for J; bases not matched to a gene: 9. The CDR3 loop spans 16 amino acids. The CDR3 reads CSVRTGGSRGANVLTF. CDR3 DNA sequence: TGCAGCGTCCGGACAGGGGGAAGTAGGGGGGCCAACGTCCTGACTTTC. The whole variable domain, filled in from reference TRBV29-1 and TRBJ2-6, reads SAVISQKPSRDICQRGTSLTIQCQVDSQVTMMFWYRQQPGQSLTLIATANQGSEATYESGFVIDKFPISRPNLTFSTLTVSNMSPEDSSIYLCSVRTGGSRGANVLTFGAGSRLTVL.

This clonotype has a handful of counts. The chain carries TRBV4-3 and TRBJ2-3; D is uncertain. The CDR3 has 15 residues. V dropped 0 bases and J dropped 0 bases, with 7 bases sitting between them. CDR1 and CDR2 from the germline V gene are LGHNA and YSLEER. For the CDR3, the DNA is TGCGCCAGCAGCCAAGATGGCAGGAGCACAGATACGCAGTATTTT. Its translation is CASSQDGRSTDTQYF.

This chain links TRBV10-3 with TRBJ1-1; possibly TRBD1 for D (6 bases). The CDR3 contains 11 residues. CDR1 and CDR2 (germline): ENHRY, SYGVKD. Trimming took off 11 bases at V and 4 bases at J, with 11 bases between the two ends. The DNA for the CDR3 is TGTGCCTCGGGGGCAGTCACTGAAGCTTTCTTT. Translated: CASGAVTEAFF.

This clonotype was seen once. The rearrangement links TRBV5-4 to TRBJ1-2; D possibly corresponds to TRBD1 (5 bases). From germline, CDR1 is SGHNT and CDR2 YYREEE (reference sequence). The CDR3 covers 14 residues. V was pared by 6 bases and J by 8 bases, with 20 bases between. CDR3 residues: CASIELWGAGGYTF. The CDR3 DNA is TGTGCCAGCATCGAGCTCTGGGGCGCGGGGGGCTACACCTTC.

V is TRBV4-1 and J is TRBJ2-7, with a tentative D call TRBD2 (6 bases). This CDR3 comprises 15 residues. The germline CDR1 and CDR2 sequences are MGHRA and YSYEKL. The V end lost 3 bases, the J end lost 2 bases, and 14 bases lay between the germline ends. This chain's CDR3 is CASSHLVAGTYEQYF. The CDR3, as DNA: TGCGCCAGCAGCCACTTGGTGGCGGGGACCTACGAGCAGTACTTC.

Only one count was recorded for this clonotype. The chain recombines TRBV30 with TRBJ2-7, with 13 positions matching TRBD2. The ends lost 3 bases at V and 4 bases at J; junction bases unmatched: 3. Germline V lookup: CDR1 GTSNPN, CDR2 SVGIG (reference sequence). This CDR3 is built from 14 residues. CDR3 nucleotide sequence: TGTGCCTGGAGACCGGGACTAGCGGGATACGAGCAGTACTTC. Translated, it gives CAWRPGLAGYEQYF. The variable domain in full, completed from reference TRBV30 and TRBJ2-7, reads SQTIHQWPATLVQPVGSPLSLECTVEGTSNPNLYWYRQAAGRGLQLLFYSVGIGQISSEVPQNLSASRPQDRQFILSSKKLLLSDSGFYLCAWRPGLAGYEQYFGPGTRLTVT.

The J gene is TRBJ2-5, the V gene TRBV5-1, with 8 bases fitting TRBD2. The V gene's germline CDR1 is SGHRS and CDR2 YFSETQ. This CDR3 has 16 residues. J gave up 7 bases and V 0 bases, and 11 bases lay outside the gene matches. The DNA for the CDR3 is TGCGCCAGCAGCTTGGAGCGGACTAGCTGGATCTCGACCCAGTACTTC. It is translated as CASSLERTSWISTQYF.

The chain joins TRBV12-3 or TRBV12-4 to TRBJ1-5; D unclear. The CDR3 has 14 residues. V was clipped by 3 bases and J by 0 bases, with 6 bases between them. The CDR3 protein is CASSFIDSNQPQHF. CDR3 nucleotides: TGTGCCAGCAGTTTCATCGATAGCAATCAGCCCCAGCATTTT.

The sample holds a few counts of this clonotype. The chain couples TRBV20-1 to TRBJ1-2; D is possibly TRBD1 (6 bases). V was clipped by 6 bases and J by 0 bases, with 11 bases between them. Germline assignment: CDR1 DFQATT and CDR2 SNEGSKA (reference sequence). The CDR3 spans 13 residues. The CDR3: CSARTETNYGYTF. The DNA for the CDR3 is TGCAGTGCCCGGACAGAAACTAACTATGGCTACACCTTC.

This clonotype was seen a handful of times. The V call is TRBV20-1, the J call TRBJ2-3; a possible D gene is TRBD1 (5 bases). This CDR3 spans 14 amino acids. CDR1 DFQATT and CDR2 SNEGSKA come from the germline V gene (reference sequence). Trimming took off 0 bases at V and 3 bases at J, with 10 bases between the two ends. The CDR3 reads CSARDVQGTDTQYF. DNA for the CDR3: TGCAGTGCTAGAGATGTGCAGGGAACAGATACGCAGTATTTT.

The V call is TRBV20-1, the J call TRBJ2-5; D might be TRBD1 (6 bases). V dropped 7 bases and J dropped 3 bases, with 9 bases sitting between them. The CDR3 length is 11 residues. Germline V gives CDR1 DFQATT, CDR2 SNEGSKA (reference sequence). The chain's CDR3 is CSVQGKETQYF. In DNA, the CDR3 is TGCAGTGTACAGGGAAAAGAGACCCAGTACTTC.

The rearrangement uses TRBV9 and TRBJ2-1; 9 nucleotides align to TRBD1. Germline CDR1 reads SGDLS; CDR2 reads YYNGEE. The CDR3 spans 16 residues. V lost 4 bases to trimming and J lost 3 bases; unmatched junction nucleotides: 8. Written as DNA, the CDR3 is TGTGCCAGCAGCTTACTGGGACAGGGCGTCTACAATGAGCAGTTCTTC. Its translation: CASSLLGQGVYNEQFF. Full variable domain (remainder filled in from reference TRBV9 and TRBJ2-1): DSGVTQTPKHLITATGQRVTLRCSPRSGDLSVYWYQQSLDQGLQFLIQYYNGEERAKGNILERFSAQQFPDLHSELNLSSLELGDSALYFCASSLLGQGVYNEQFFGPGTRLTVL.

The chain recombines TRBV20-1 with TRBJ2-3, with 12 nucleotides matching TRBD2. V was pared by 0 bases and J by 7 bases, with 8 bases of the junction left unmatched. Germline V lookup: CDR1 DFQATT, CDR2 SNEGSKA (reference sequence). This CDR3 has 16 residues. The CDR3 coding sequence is TGCAGTGCTAGAGATCCTTCTAGCGGGAGGGGAAATACGCAGTATTTT. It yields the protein CSARDPSSGRGNTQYF.

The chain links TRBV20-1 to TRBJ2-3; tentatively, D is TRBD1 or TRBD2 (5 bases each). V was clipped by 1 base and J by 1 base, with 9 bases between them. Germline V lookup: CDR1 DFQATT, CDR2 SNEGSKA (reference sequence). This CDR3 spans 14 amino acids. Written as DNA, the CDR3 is TGCAGTGCTAGAGCCGGGGCAGGCACAGATACGCAGTATTTT. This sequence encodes CSARAGAGTDTQYF.

CDR3 coding DNA: TGCAGTGCTAGAGATCGGGACAGGGGTTATAATTCACCCCTCCACTTT. Translation gives CSARDRDRGYNSPLHF. The chain joins TRBV20-1 to TRBJ1-6, with 10 bases that match TRBD1. J was trimmed by 4 bases and V by 0 bases; bases with no gene match: 3. Germline V CDR1 and CDR2: DFQATT, SNEGSKA (reference sequence). This CDR3 is built from 16 residues.

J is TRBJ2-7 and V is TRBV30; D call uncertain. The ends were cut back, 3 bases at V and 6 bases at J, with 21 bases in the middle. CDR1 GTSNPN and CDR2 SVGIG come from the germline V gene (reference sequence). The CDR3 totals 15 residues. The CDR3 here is CAWSAPRLQMGEQYF. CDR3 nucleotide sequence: TGTGCCTGGAGCGCCCCTCGCCTTCAGATGGGCGAGCAGTACTTC.

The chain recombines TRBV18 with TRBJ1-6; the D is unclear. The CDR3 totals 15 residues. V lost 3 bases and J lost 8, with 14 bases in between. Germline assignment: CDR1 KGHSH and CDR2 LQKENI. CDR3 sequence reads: CASSPRSPFDSPLHF. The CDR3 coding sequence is TGTGCCAGCTCACCGAGGAGTCCGTTCGATTCACCCCTCCACTTT.

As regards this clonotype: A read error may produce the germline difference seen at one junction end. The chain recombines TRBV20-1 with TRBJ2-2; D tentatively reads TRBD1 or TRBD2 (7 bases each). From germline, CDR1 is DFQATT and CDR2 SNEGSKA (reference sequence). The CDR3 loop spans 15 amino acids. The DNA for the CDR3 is TGCTGTGCTAGCAGGGGGGGGGTGGACACCGGGGAGCTGTTTTTT. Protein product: CCASRGGVDTGELFF.

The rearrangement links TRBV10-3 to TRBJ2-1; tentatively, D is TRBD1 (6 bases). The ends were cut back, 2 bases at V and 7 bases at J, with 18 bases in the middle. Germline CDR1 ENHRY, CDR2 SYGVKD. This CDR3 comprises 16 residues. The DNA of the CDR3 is TGTGCCATCAGTGAGGGGGGCGAAGAACGAAGGAATGAGCAGTTCTTC. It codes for CAISEGGEERRNEQFF.

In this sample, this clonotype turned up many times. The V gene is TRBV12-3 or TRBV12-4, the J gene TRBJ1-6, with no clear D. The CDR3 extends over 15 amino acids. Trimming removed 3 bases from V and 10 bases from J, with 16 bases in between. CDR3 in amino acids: CASSLDGTSGSPLHF. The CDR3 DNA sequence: TGTGCCAGCAGTTTGGACGGAACCTCGGGATCACCCCTCCACTTT.

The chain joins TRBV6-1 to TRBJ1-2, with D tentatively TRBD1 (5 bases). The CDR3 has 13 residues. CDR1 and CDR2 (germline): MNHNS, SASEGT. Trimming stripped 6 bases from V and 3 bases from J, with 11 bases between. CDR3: CASSSLQDYGYTF. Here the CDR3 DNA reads TGTGCCAGCAGCTCACTACAGGACTATGGCTACACCTTC.

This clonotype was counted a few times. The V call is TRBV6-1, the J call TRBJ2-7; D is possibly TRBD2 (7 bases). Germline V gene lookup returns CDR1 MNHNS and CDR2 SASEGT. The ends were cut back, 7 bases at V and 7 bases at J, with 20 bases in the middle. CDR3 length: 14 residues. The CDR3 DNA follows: TGTGCCAGCACCTTTGCGGGACAAGCGGGGGAGCAGTACTTC. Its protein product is CASTFAGQAGEQYF.

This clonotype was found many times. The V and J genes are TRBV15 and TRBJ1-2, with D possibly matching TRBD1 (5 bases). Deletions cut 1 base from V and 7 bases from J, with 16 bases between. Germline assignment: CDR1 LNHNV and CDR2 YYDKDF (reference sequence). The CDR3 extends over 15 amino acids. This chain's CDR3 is CATSRGGGLGGGYTF. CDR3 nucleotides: TGTGCCACCAGCAGAGGGGGCGGCCTAGGAGGTGGCTACACCTTC.

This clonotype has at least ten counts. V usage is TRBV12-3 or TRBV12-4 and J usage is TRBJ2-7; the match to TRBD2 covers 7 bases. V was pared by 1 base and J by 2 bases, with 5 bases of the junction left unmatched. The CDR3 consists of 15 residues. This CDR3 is CASSLGTGGPYEQYF. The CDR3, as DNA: TGTGCCAGCAGTTTAGGGACGGGAGGCCCCTACGAGCAGTACTTC.

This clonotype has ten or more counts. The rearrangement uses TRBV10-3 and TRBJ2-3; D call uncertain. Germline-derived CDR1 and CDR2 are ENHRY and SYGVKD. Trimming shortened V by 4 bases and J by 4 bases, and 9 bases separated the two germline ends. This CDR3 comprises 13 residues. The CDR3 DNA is TGTGCCATCAGTGCGCCCGACGCAGATACGCAGTATTTT. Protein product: CAISAPDADTQYF.